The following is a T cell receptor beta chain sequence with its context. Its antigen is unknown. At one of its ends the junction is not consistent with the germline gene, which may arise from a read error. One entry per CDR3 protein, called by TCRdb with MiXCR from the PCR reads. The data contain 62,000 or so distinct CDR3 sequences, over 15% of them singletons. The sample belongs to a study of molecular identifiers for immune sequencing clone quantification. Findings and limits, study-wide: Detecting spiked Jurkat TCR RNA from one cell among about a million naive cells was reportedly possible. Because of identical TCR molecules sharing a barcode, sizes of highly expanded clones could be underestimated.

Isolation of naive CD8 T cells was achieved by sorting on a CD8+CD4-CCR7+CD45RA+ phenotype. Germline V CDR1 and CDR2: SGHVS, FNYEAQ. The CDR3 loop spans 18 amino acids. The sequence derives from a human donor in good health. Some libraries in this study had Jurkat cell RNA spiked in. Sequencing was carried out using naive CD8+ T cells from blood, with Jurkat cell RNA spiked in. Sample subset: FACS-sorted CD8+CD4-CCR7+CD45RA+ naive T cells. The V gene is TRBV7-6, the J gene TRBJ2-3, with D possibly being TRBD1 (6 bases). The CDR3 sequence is CAGSSTLPGPAGADAQYF. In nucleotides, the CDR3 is TGTGCCGGCAGCTCGACCCTACCGGGGCCAGCAGGGGCAGATGCGCAGTATTTT.